The 31 T cell receptor beta chains below come from one sample, sequenced in a study of T-cell reconstitution after alpha-beta-depleted transplantation in children. This sample's TCRbeta library carried unique molecular identifier barcodes. MiXCR, applied by TCRdb to the PCR reads, yields one record per CDR3 protein. The sample carries about 460,000 distinct CDR3 sequences, 9.5% to 12% recorded once. The starting material was PBMCs, mostly from graft donor cells, obtained 180 days after TCRalphabeta/CD19-depleted stem cell transplant. The receptors were gathered from a female patient between 2 and 10 years old who had a stem cell transplant for aplastic anemia, so the T cells may come from the graft donor.

The V call is TRBV24-1, the J call TRBJ1-2; D not certain. This CDR3 contains 11 residues. Per the germline V gene, CDR1 is KGHDR and CDR2 is SFDVKD. Deletions cut 3 bases from V and 4 bases from J, with 2 bases between. CDR3 nucleotides: TGTGCCACCAGTGATCGCTATGGCTACACCTTC. The encoded protein is CATSDRYGYTF.

The chain links TRBV2 to TRBJ2-5, with 9 nucleotides matching TRBD2. The trim removed 6 bases at V and 2 bases at J, leaving 7 bases unmatched. This CDR3 is built from 15 residues. Germline V gene lookup returns CDR1 SNHLY and CDR2 FYNNEI. CDR3 sequence reads: CASRARLAAQETQYF. CDR3 sequence (DNA): TGTGCCAGCAGGGCCAGACTAGCGGCGCAAGAGACCCAGTACTTC.

The sample holds many counts of this clonotype. This rearrangement joins TRBV5-1 to TRBJ2-1, with 8 bases that match TRBD2. Losses at the gene ends were 4 bases for V and 3 bases for J; bases not matched to a gene: 6. The CDR3 runs 15 residues. Germline values: CDR1 SGHRS, CDR2 YFSETQ. The CDR3 loop reads CASSAGLAIYNEQFF. The CDR3 nucleotides are TGCGCCAGCAGCGCCGGACTAGCAATCTACAATGAGCAGTTCTTC.

In its sample, this clonotype was seen a few times. The J gene is TRBJ2-1, the V gene TRBV6-5; D call uncertain. V shed 2 bases and J shed 10 bases, with 12 bases lying between them. CDR1 is MNHEY, CDR2 SVGAGI, per germline. This CDR3 spans 13 amino acids. The CDR3 DNA reads as TGTGCCAGCAGTTACCCAACCTTGGCGGAGCAGTTCTTC. Translating it yields CASSYPTLAEQFF.

This clonotype was counted between two and nine times. This chain joins TRBV7-8 and TRBJ2-1; tentatively, D is TRBD2 (5 bases). V lost 5 bases and J 4 bases, leaving 15 bases between the germline ends. Germline V lookup: CDR1 SGHVS, CDR2 FQNEAQ. The CDR3 length is 15 residues. The CDR3 DNA reads as TGTGCCAGCAGCCCTGCGGGTGGGCGTTACAATGAGCAGTTCTTC. Amino acids: CASSPAGGRYNEQFF.

This clonotype was seen repeatedly, ten times or more. The V and J genes are TRBV10-3 and TRBJ2-5, with TRBD2 identical over 7 bases. Unmatched junction bases numbered 7, after V lost 3 bases and J lost 3 bases. The CDR3 totals 15 residues. Germline lookup yields CDR1 ENHRY and CDR2 SYGVKD. CDR3 protein: CAISDISSGEETQYF. The CDR3 DNA reads as TGTGCCATCAGTGATATTTCTAGCGGTGAAGAGACCCAGTACTTC.

The rearrangement uses TRBV6-6 and TRBJ1-2, with 10 nucleotides matching TRBD1. V was clipped by 7 bases and J by 6 bases; unmatched bases: 5. The V gene's germline CDR1 is MNHNY and CDR2 SVGAGI (reference sequence). The CDR3 runs to 13 residues. Here the CDR3 reads CASIQGQGNGYTF. CDR3 DNA: TGTGCCAGCATCCAGGGACAGGGGAATGGCTACACCTTC.

The chain recombines TRBV4-1 with TRBJ1-4, with 9 nucleotides matching TRBD1. Germline V gene lookup returns CDR1 MGHRA and CDR2 YSYEKL. There are 16 residues in the CDR3. After removal of 0 bases from V and 7 bases from J, the junction contained 6 bases not matched to a gene. The CDR3 loop reads CASSQDQQGAFEKLFF. CDR3 coding DNA: TGCGCCAGCAGCCAAGATCAACAGGGGGCGTTTGAAAAACTGTTTTTT.

This clonotype occurred a few times. The rearrangement uses TRBV14 and TRBJ2-1; a weak D match, TRBD2 (7 bases). Germline-derived CDR1 and CDR2 are SGHDN and FVKESK. Trimming took off 8 bases at V and 10 bases at J, with 18 bases between the two ends. CDR3 length: 13 amino acids. CDR3 nucleotide sequence: TGTGCCAGCGCTAGGGGGGGCCGCCGCGAGCAGTTCTTC. Its protein product is CASARGGRREQFF.

The table lists this clonotype with a few counts. V and J are TRBV24-1 and TRBJ2-1; 9 positions agree with TRBD2. This CDR3 spans 16 amino acids. The V gene end was trimmed by 1 base and the J gene end by 8 bases; junction bases not matched to a gene: 8. The germline gives CDR1 KGHDR, CDR2 SFDVKD. CDR3: CATSDFSGRRVDEQFF. CDR3 DNA sequence: TGTGCCACCAGTGATTTTAGCGGGAGAAGGGTTGATGAGCAGTTCTTC.

This clonotype was observed a few times. J is TRBJ1-2 and V is TRBV2; D call uncertain. V shed 4 bases and J shed 3 bases, with 9 bases lying between them. The CDR3 extends over 13 amino acids. CDR1 is SNHLY and CDR2 is FYNNEI in the germline V gene. The CDR3 DNA is TGTGCCAGCAGTGGGGGAGGGCACTATGGCTACACCTTC. This translates into CASSGGGHYGYTF.

This clonotype was observed many times. The chain is built from TRBV7-2 and TRBJ2-1; 11 nucleotides match TRBD2. With 2 bases clipped from V and 6 bases from J, the junction kept 6 bases outside the gene matches. This CDR3 comprises 16 residues. Germline V gene lookup returns CDR1 SGHTA and CDR2 FQGNSA. The chain's CDR3 is CASSLTRLAGINEQFF. CDR3 bases: TGTGCCAGCAGCTTAACGCGACTAGCGGGGATCAATGAGCAGTTCTTC.

This clonotype was detected a few times. The rearrangement links TRBV6-5 to TRBJ2-2; 7 bases are a match to TRBD1. CDR1 is MNHEY, CDR2 SVGAGI, per germline. This CDR3 region has 15 residues. V gave up 2 bases and J gave up 6 bases; unmatched junction bases: 6. The CDR3 region has the DNA TGTGCCAGCAGTTACCGCAGGACAGGTTCCGGGGAGCTGTTTTTT. This translates into CASSYRRTGSGELFF.

This sequence joins TRBV11-2 and TRBJ2-1; 8 nucleotides agree with TRBD1. V shed 5 bases and J 7 bases; nucleotides not matched to a gene: 7. The CDR3 is 14 amino acids. Per germline, CDR1 SGHAT and CDR2 FQNNGV. CDR3 bases: TGTGCCAGCAGCGGTCACCGGACAGGGAATGAGCAGTTCTTC. Translated: CASSGHRTGNEQFF. Drawing the rest from reference TRBV11-2 and TRBJ2-1, the complete variable domain is EAGVAQSPRYKIIEKRQSVAFWCNPISGHATLYWYQQILGQGPKLLIQFQNNGVVDDSQLPKDRFSAERLKGVDSTLKIQPAKLEDSAVYLCASSGHRTGNEQFFGPGTRLTVL.

This clonotype was seen at least ten times. The gene calls are TRBV5-1 and TRBJ2-1; no firm D call. V was shortened by 2 bases and J by 2 bases, with 17 bases between the two germline ends. The CDR3 is 17 residues long. In germline, CDR1 is SGHRS, CDR2 YFSETQ. CDR3 in amino acids: CASSFDGPDPTYNEQFF. CDR3 DNA sequence: TGCGCCAGCAGCTTTGATGGACCAGACCCGACCTACAATGAGCAGTTCTTC.

The chain employs TRBV7-6 and TRBJ2-1, with unresolved D. The CDR3 is 15 residues long. CDR1 and CDR2 (germline): SGHVS, FNYEAQ. The ends were cut back, 1 base at V and 2 bases at J, with 9 bases in the middle. The chain's CDR3 is CASSLGVVPYNEQFF. CDR3 sequence (DNA): TGTGCCAGCAGCTTAGGGGTAGTCCCCTACAATGAGCAGTTCTTC.

The V gene is TRBV18, the J gene TRBJ2-1; 7 bases are a match to TRBD1. The CDR3 contains 14 residues. The germline V gene encodes CDR1 KGHSH and CDR2 LQKENI. With V trimmed by 5 bases and J by 7 bases, 8 bases remained unmatched. The CDR3 spells CASSSGQAGNEQFF. The CDR3 region has the DNA TGTGCCAGCTCATCCGGACAGGCAGGGAATGAGCAGTTCTTC.

As for this clonotype: The final CDR3 position lacks the conserved phenylalanine or tryptophan, pointing to a likely read error. The chain carries TRBV20-1 and TRBJ1-4; D perhaps matches TRBD1 (5 bases). Trimming cost V 2 bases and J 8 bases, with 12 bases left between them. The length of the CDR3 is 13 residues. Germline-derived CDR1 and CDR2 are DFQATT and SNEGSKA (reference sequence). The DNA of the CDR3 is TGCAGTGCTAGAAGGGGACTTGGGGAAAAACTGTTTTTG. Protein: CSARRGLGEKLFL.

The chain joins TRBV27 to TRBJ2-1, with 7 bases fitting TRBD2. The trim removed 2 bases at V and 15 bases at J, leaving 13 bases unmatched. Germline V lookup: CDR1 MNHEY, CDR2 SMNVEV (reference sequence). The CDR3 runs 14 residues. Here the CDR3 DNA reads TGTGCCAGCAGTTTACCCGGACTAGTGGGGGTTATGTTCTTC. Its translation is CASSLPGLVGVMFF.

This chain links TRBV20-1 with TRBJ2-3; 13 bases agree with TRBD2. CDR1 DFQATT and CDR2 SNEGSKA come from the germline V gene (reference sequence). The CDR3 has 18 residues. The junction had 7 bases not matched to a gene; V was cut back by 1 base and J by 0 bases. The CDR3 protein is CSARGLAGGRPSTDTQYF. The DNA of the CDR3 is TGCAGTGCTAGAGGACTAGCGGGAGGAAGGCCTAGCACAGATACGCAGTATTTT.

CDR3 in amino acids: CSADRESPILPSTDTQYF. CDR3 bases: TGCAGTGCTGACAGAGAAAGTCCTATACTTCCTAGCACAGATACGCAGTATTTT. The chain recombines TRBV20-1 with TRBJ2-3, with D perhaps TRBD1 (5 bases). Between the trimmed V and J ends, which lost 5 bases and 0 bases, there was a span of 24 bases. The CDR3 consists of 18 residues. Looked up from germline, CDR1 is DFQATT and CDR2 is SNEGSKA (reference sequence).

DNA for the CDR3: TGTGCCACCAGCAGAGATCGCCAGACAAGGCTGAACACTGAAGCTTTCTTT. Translation gives CATSRDRQTRLNTEAFF. The J gene is TRBJ1-1, the V gene TRBV15; D uncertain. Per germline, CDR1 LNHNV and CDR2 YYDKDF (reference sequence). The germline V and J ends were trimmed by 0 bases and 0 bases, with 14 bases remaining between them. This CDR3 is built from 17 residues.

This clonotype was seen ten or more times. This chain connects TRBV18 to TRBJ2-3, with 8 bases fitting TRBD1. This CDR3 has 15 residues. Trimming removed 4 bases from V and 2 bases from J; junction bases left unmatched: 5. Germline assignment: CDR1 KGHSH and CDR2 LQKENI. CDR3 amino acids: CASSQGTGNTDTQYF. The CDR3 coding sequence is TGTGCCAGCTCACAAGGGACAGGTAACACAGATACGCAGTATTTT.

The chain carries TRBV29-1 and TRBJ2-7, with a weak D call TRBD2 (6 bases). The CDR3 extends over 14 amino acids. V gave up 6 bases and J gave up 0 bases, with 15 bases separating them. Germline V CDR1 and CDR2: SQVTM, ANQGSEA. For the CDR3, the DNA is TGCAGCGTCTTACCTAGCGCGAGCTCCTACGAGCAGTACTTC. Translation: CSVLPSASSYEQYF.

The chain uses TRBV29-1 and TRBJ2-3; D perhaps matches TRBD2 (6 bases). V lost 8 bases, J lost 6 bases, and 12 bases lay in between. The CDR3 extends over 11 amino acids. The germline CDR1 and CDR2 sequences are SQVTM and ANQGSEA. CDR3 in amino acids: CSPEEGDTQYF. DNA of the CDR3: TGCAGCCCCGAGGAGGGGGATACGCAGTATTTT.

This clonotype was observed a handful of times. The chain combines TRBV5-4 with TRBJ2-1, with D perhaps TRBD2 (5 bases). The CDR3 has 15 amino acids. Trimming shortened V by 3 bases and J by 8 bases, and 18 bases separated the two germline ends. Germline CDR1 SGHNT, CDR2 YYREEE (reference sequence). In DNA form, the CDR3 reads TGTGCCAGCAGCTCCCCCCCCCGGGGAAGATATGAGCAGTTCTTC. The encoded protein is CASSSPPRGRYEQFF.

The V and J genes are TRBV7-9 and TRBJ2-2, with D unresolved. The V and J ends lost 2 bases and 5 bases respectively, with 12 bases between them. The CDR3 has 15 residues. Germline CDR1 and CDR2: SEHNR and FQNEAQ (reference sequence). The CDR3 region is CASSLTADATGELFF. Here the CDR3 DNA reads TGTGCCAGCAGCTTAACGGCAGATGCGACCGGGGAGCTGTTTTTT.

V usage is TRBV5-1 and J usage is TRBJ2-5, with D maybe TRBD2 (5 bases). Germline CDR1 and CDR2: SGHRS and YFSETQ. The V end lost 1 base, the J end lost 0 bases, and 13 bases lay between the germline ends. CDR3 length: 16 residues. CDR3 coding DNA: TGCGCCAGCAGCTTGTACACGACGGGATACCAAGAGACCCAGTACTTC. This translates into CASSLYTTGYQETQYF.

This CDR3 reads CSAGASTDTQYF. CDR3 DNA: TGCAGTGCGGGTGCTAGCACAGATACGCAGTATTTT. V and J are TRBV20-1 and TRBJ2-3; no clear D gene. The V gene's germline CDR1 is DFQATT and CDR2 SNEGSKA (reference sequence). The V end lost 6 bases, the J end lost 0 bases, and 7 bases lay between the germline ends. The CDR3 loop spans 12 amino acids.

The rearrangement joins TRBV25-1 to TRBJ2-1, with D possibly being TRBD1 or TRBD2 (5 bases each). Trimming stripped 4 bases from V and 15 bases from J, with 25 bases between. The CDR3 sequence is 15 residues long. Looked up from germline, CDR1 is MGHDK and CDR2 is SYGVNS. Here the CDR3 reads CASSARDLKRGPRFF. CDR3 in DNA: TGTGCCAGCAGTGCCCGGGACCTTAAACGGGGTCCGAGGTTCTTC.

The chain couples TRBV7-9 to TRBJ1-1; D is perhaps TRBD1 (5 bases). The CDR3 covers 14 residues. Germline V gives CDR1 SEHNR, CDR2 FQNEAQ (reference sequence). Trimming removed 5 bases at V and 5 bases at J, with 15 bases between. The DNA for the CDR3 is TGTGCCAGCAGCATCACTGGAGGGGTTACTGAAGCTTTCTTT. Translating gives CASSITGGVTEAFF.